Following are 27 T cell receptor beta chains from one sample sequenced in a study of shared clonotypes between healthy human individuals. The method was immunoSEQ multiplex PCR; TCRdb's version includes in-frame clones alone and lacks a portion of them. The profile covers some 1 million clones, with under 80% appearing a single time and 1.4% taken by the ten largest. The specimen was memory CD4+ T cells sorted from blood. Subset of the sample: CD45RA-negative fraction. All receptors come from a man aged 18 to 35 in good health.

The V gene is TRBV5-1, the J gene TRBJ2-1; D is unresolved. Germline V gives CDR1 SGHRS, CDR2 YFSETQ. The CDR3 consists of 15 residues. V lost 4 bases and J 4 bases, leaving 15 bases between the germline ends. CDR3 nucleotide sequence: TGCGCCAGCAGCATAAGTCTAGGCTTATACAATGAGCAGTTCTTC. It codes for CASSISLGLYNEQFF.

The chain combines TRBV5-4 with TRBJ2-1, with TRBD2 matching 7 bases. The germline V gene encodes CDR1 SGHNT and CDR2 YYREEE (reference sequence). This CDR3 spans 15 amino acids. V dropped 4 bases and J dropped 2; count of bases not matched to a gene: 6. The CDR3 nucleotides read TGTGCCAGCAGCCCTAGTGGGGGGGCCTACAATGAGCAGTTCTTC. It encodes CASSPSGGAYNEQFF.

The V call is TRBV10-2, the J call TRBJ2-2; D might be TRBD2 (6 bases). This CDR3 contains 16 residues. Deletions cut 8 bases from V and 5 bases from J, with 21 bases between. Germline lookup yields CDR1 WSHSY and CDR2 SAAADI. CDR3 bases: TGCGCCAGCCGACGTGGAGAGGCGGGAAGGACCGGGGAGCTGTTTTTT. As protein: CASRRGEAGRTGELFF.

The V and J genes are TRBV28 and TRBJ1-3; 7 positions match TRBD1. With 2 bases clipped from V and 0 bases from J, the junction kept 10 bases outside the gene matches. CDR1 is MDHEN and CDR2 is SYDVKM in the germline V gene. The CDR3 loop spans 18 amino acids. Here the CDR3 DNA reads TGTGCCAGCAGTTTAAGGAGGGCAGGGGGAAACTCTGGAAACACCATATATTTT. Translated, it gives CASSLRRAGGNSGNTIYF.

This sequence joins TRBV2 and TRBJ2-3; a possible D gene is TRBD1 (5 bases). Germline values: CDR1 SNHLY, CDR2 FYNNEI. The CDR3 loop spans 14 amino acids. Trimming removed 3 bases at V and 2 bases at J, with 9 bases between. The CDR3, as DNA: TGTGCCAGCAGTGATCAAGGGGCCACAGATACGCAGTATTTT. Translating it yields CASSDQGATDTQYF. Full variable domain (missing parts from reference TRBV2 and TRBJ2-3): EPEVTQTPSHQVTQMGQEVILRCVPISNHLYFYWYRQILGQKVEFLVSFYNNEISEKSEIFDDQFSVERPDGSNFTLKIRSTKLEDSAMYFCASSDQGATDTQYFGPGTRLTVL.

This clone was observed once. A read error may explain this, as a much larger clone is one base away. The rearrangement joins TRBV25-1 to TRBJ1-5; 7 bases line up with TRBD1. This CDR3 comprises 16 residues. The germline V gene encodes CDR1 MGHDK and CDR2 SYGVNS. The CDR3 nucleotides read TGTGCCGGCAGTGACGGGCAGGGGGGACGCAATCAGCCCCAGCATTTT. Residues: CAGSDGQGGRNQPQHF.

CDR3 sequence: CASSSHRGRYTEAFF. Written as DNA, the CDR3 is TGTGCCAGCAGCTCCCACAGGGGGCGATATACTGAAGCTTTCTTT. The rearrangement joins TRBV11-2 to TRBJ1-1; 9 bases map to TRBD1. The CDR3 runs to 15 residues. Germline V gives CDR1 SGHAT, CDR2 FQNNGV. V trimming: 4 bases; J trimming: 5 bases; junction bases outside the gene matches: 8.

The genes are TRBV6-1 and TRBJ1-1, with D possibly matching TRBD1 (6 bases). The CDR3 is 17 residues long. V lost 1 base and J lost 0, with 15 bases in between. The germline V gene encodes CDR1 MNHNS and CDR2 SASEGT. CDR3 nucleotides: TGTGCCAGCAGTGAAGAGGCGAGGGGGGGAATGAACACTGAAGCTTTCTTT. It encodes CASSEEARGGMNTEAFF.

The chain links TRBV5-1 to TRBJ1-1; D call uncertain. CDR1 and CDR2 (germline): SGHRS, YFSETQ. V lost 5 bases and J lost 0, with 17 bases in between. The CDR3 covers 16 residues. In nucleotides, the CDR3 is TGCGCCAGCAGACGGGTCGCACGGATCATGAACACTGAAGCTTTCTTT. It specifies CASRRVARIMNTEAFF.

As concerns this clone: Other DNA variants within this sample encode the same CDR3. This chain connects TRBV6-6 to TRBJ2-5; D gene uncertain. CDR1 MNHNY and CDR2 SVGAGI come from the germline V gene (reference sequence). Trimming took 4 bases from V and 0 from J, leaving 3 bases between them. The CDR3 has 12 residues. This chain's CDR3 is CASSSHQETQYF. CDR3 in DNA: TGTGCCAGCAGTTCCCACCAAGAGACCCAGTACTTC.

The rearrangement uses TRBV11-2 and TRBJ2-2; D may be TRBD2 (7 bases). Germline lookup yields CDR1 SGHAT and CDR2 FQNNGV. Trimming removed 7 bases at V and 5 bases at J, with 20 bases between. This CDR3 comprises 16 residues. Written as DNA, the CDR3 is TGTGCCAGCACCCCTACGGCGGGGGCCCCAACCGGGGAGCTGTTTTTT. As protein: CASTPTAGAPTGELFF.

In DNA form, the CDR3 reads TGTGCCAGCAGTTCCGACAGGGCGAAAAACATTCAGTACTTC. Its protein is CASSSDRAKNIQYF. The chain couples TRBV6-1 to TRBJ2-4; 7 nucleotides align to TRBD1. CDR3 length equals 14 residues. The germline CDR1 and CDR2 sequences are MNHNS and SASEGT. Trimming removed 5 bases from V and 4 bases from J; junction bases left unmatched: 5.

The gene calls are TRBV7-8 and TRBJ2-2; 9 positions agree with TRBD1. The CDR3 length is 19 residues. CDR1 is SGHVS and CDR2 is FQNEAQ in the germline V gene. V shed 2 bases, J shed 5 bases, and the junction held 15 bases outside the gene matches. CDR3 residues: CASSLFYSKGTGSTGELFF. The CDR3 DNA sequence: TGTGCCAGCAGCTTATTCTATTCTAAGGGGACAGGGTCTACCGGGGAGCTGTTTTTT. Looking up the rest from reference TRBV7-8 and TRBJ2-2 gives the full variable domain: GAGVSQSPRYKVAKRGQDVALRCDPISGHVSLFWYQQALGQGPEFLTYFQNEAQLDKSGLPSDRFFAERPEGSVSTLKIQRTQQEDSAVYLCASSLFYSKGTGSTGELFFGEGSRLTVL.

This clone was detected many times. The CDR3: CAWSVRDTYEQYF. The CDR3, as DNA: TGTGCCTGGAGTGTAAGGGACACCTACGAGCAGTACTTC. V is TRBV30 and J is TRBJ2-7; maybe TRBD1 (6 bases). CDR1 and CDR2 from the germline V gene are GTSNPN and SVGIG (reference sequence). The V and J ends lost 0 bases and 2 bases respectively, with 8 bases between them. CDR3 length equals 13 residues.

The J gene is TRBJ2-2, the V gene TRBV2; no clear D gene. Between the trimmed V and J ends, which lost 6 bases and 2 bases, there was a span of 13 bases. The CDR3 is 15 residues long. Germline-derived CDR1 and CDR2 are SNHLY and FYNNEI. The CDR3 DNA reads TGTGCCAGCAGCCCCTCCGGATTCAACACCGGGGAGCTGTTTTTT. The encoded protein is CASSPSGFNTGELFF.

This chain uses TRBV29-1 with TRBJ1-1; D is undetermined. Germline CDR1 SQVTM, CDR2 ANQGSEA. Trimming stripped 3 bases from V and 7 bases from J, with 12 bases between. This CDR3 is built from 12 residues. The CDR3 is CSVDLTDREAFF. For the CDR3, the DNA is TGCAGCGTTGACCTTACGGACCGTGAAGCTTTCTTT.

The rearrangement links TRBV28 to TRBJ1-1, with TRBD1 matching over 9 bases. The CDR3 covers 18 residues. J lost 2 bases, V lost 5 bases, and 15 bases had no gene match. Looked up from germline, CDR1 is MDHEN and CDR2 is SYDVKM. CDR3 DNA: TGTGCCAGCAGTCCATCCCATCCGGGACAGGGAACCAACACTGAAGCTTTCTTT. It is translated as CASSPSHPGQGTNTEAFF.

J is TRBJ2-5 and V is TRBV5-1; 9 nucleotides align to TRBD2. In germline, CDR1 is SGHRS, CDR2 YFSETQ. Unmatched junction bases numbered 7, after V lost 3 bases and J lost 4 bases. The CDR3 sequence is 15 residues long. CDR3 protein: CASSSAQTSGETQYF. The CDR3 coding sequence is TGCGCCAGCAGCTCTGCACAGACTAGCGGAGAGACCCAGTACTTC. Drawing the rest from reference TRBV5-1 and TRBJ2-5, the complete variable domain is KAGVTQTPRYLIKTRGQQVTLSCSPISGHRSVSWYQQTPGQGLQFLFEYFSETQRNKGNFPGRFSGRQFSNSRSEMNVSTLELGDSALYLCASSSAQTSGETQYFGPGTRLLVL.

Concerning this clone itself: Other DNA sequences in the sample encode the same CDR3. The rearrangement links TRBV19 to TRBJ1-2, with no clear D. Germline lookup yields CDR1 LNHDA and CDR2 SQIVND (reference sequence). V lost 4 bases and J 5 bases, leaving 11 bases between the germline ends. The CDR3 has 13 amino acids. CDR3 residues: CASSSRGAYGYTF. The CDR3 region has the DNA TGTGCCAGTAGTAGCCGTGGAGCTTATGGCTACACCTTC.

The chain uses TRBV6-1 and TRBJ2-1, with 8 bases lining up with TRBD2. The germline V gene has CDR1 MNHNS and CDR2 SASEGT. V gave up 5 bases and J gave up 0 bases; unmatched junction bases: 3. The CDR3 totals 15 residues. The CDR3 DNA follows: TGTGCCAGCAGTAATAGCGGGAACTCCTACAATGAGCAGTTCTTC. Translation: CASSNSGNSYNEQFF.

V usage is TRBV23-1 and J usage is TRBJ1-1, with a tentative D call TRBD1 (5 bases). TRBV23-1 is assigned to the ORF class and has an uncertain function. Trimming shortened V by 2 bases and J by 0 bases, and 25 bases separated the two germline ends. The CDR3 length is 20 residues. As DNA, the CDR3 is TGCGCCAGCAGTCAACTCACTACCCCCTCGCCAGGGCGGTTGAACACTGAAGCTTTCTTT. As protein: CASSQLTTPSPGRLNTEAFF.

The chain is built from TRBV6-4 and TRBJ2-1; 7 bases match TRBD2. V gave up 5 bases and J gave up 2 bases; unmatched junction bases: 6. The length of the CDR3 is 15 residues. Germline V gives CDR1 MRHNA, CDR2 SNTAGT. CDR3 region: CASSRMGGTYNEQFF. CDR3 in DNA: TGTGCCAGCAGTAGAATGGGGGGGACCTACAATGAGCAGTTCTTC.

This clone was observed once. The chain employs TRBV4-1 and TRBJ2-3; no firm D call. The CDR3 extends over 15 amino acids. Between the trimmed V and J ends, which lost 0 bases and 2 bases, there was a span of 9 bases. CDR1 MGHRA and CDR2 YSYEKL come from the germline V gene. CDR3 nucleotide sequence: TGCGCCAGCAGCCAAGAGGGATTTTCCACAGATACGCAGTATTTT. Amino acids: CASSQEGFSTDTQYF.

The CDR3 DNA follows: TGCGCCAGCACCAGCGATGCAAGCTACAATGAGCAGTTCTTC. As protein: CASTSDASYNEQFF. The V call is TRBV5-1, the J call TRBJ2-1; D is unclear. Trimming stripped 6 bases from V and 3 bases from J, with 13 bases between. Per the germline V gene, CDR1 is SGHRS and CDR2 is YFSETQ. The CDR3 runs 14 residues. Full variable domain (missing parts from reference TRBV5-1 and TRBJ2-1): KAGVTQTPRYLIKTRGQQVTLSCSPISGHRSVSWYQQTPGQGLQFLFEYFSETQRNKGNFPGRFSGRQFSNSRSEMNVSTLELGDSALYLCASTSDASYNEQFFGPGTRLTVL.

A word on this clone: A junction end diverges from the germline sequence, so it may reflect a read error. The CDR3 nucleotides read TGTGCCAGCAGGGAAGGTACGGGGGTCTACGAGCAGTACTTC. It translates to CASREGTGVYEQYF. The J gene is TRBJ2-7, the V gene TRBV2; perhaps TRBD2 as D (6 bases). Germline V gene lookup returns CDR1 SNHLY and CDR2 FYNNEI. This CDR3 is 14 amino acids long. The complete variable domain, with remaining parts taken from reference TRBV2 and TRBJ2-7, reads EPEVTQTPSHQVTQMGQEVILRCVPISNHLYFYWYRQILGQKVEFLVSFYNNEISEKSEIFDDQFSVERPDGSNFTLKIRSTKLEDSAMYFCASREGTGVYEQYFGPGTRLTVT.

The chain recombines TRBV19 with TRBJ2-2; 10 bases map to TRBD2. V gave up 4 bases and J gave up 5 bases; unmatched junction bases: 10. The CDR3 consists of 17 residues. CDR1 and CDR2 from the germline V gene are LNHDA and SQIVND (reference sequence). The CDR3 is CASSNWTSGGVTGELFF. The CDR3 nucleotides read TGTGCCAGTAGTAACTGGACTAGCGGAGGGGTTACCGGGGAGCTGTTTTTT. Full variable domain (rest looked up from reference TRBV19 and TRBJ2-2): DGGITQSPKYLFRKEGQNVTLSCEQNLNHDAMYWYRQDPGQGLRLIYYSQIVNDFQKGDIAEGYSVSREKKESFPLTVTSAQKNPTAFYLCASSNWTSGGVTGELFFGEGSRLTVL.

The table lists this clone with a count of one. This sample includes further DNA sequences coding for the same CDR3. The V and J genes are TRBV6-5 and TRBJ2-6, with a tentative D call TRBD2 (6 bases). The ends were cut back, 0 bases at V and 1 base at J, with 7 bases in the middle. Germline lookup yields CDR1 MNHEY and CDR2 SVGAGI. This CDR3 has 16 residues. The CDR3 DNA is TGTGCCAGCAGTTACTCACGGGGGTCTGGGGCCAACGTCCTGACTTTC. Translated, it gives CASSYSRGSGANVLTF.